Listed below are T cell receptor beta chains from one sample, sequenced in a study of T cells in Graves' hyperthyroidism and ophthalmopathy. MiXCR, applied by TCRdb to the multiplex PCR reads, yields one record per CDR3 protein. Of about 260,000 distinct CDR3 sequences in the sample, about 25% are singletons; the top ten hold about a quarter. Specimen: blood. Receptors originate from a man aged 40-49 years with Graves' hyperthyroidism that later progressed to Graves' ophthalmopathy. Each CDR3 is given with its conserved first and last residue. Fields, in order: D gene, clone size, J gene, V gene, CDR3 protein, CDR3 DNA. The D gene is left open where the match is weak. Clone size is shown for a subset of rows, as once, few, many or a class of expanded clone.

.,many,TRBJ1-2,TRBV29-1,CSVEDPRHGYTF,TGCAGCGTTGAAGATCCGCGGCATGGCTACACCTTC
.,many,TRBJ2-3,TRBV24-1,CATSDTLVTDTQYF,TGTGCCACCAGTGACACCCTAGTTACAGATACGCAGTATTTT
.,.,TRBJ2-5,TRBV5-1,CASRFAQTAGQETQYF,TGCGCCAGCAGGTTTGCCCAGACAGCTGGACAAGAGACCCAGTACTTC
.,many,TRBJ2-2,TRBV2,CASGSRNTGELFF,TGTGCCAGCGGCAGCAGGAACACCGGGGAGCTGTTTTTT
.,many,TRBJ2-2,TRBV6-1,CATEGLNTGELFF,TGTGCCACCGAAGGTCTTAACACCGGGGAGCTGTTTTTT
.,many,TRBJ2-7,TRBV24-1,CATSSGYEQYF,TGTGCCACCAGTTCTGGCTACGAGCAGTACTTC
.,.,TRBJ2-5,TRBV12-3/TRBV12-4,CASGGSAVRETQYF,TGTGCCAGCGGGGGATCAGCCGTTCGAGAGACCCAGTACTTC
.,once,TRBJ2-3,TRBV29-1,CSVEDQAAAIDTQYF,TGCAGCGTTGAAGATCAGGCAGCGGCCATAGATACGCAGTATTTT
TRBD2,many,TRBJ2-4,TRBV19,CASSMGGGSNIQYF,TGTGCCAGTAGTATGGGCGGGGGGTCAAACATTCAGTACTTC
TRBD2,.,TRBJ2-3,TRBV24-1,CATSDPAGGFTSTDTQYF,TGTGCCACTAGTGATCCAGCGGGGGGTTTCACTAGCACAGATACGCAGTATTTT
TRBD1,many,TRBJ2-5,TRBV29-1,CSGSGQGRRRTQYF,TGCAGCGGGTCGGGACAGGGGAGAAGGCGGACCCAGTACTTC
TRBD1,many,TRBJ1-2,TRBV29-1,CSVDRQGYYGYTF,TGCAGCGTTGACCGACAGGGCTACTATGGCTACACCTTC
TRBD2,few,TRBJ2-5,TRBV5-1,CASSLVLAGAQETQYF,TGCGCCAGCAGCTTGGTCCTAGCGGGAGCGCAAGAGACCCAGTACTTC
.,many,TRBJ2-3,TRBV15,CATTGGSFGTDTQYF,TGTGCCACGACTGGTGGGAGCTTTGGCACAGATACGCAGTATTTT
.,many,TRBJ2-1,TRBV5-1,CASSLGTHFADEQFF,TGCGCCAGCAGCTTGGGGACCCACTTTGCCGATGAGCAGTTCTTC
TRBD1,.,TRBJ1-1,TRBV30,CAWGDRVGEAFF,TGTGCCTGGGGGGACAGGGTTGGTGAAGCTTTCTTT
.,few,TRBJ2-2,TRBV5-1,CASSTTILGELFF,TGCGCCAGCAGTACGACAATCCTCGGGGAGCTGTTTTTT
.,many,TRBJ1-2,TRBV20-1,CSARELAYDYTF,TGCAGTGCTAGGGAACTAGCCTATGACTACACCTTC
.,many,TRBJ1-5,TRBV20-1,CSALGGRGLNQPQHF,TGCAGTGCTCTGGGGGGCCGGGGACTAAATCAGCCCCAGCATTTT
.,many,TRBJ1-5,TRBV29-1,CSISRDLGQPQHF,TGCAGCATAAGCCGGGACCTAGGGCAGCCCCAGCATTTT
TRBD1,many,TRBJ1-5,TRBV5-1,CASSSTGDSGQPQHF,TGCGCCAGCAGCTCCACAGGGGATTCGGGTCAGCCCCAGCATTTT
TRBD1,.,TRBJ1-1,TRBV4-3,CASSQEYRGTEAFF,TGCGCCAGCAGCCAAGAGTACAGGGGCACTGAAGCTTTCTTT
.,few,TRBJ2-5,TRBV20-1,CSVHPSSTSGETQYF,TGCAGTGTACACCCCTCGAGCACCAGTGGGGAGACCCAGTACTTC
.,many,TRBJ2-5,TRBV5-1,CASFVGSGETQYF,TGCGCCAGCTTCGTCGGCAGCGGGGAGACCCAGTACTTC
TRBD1,.,TRBJ2-7,TRBV24-1,CATSDFRTGAYEQYF,TGTGCCACCAGTGATTTCCGGACAGGGGCCTACGAGCAGTACTTC
TRBD2,.,TRBJ2-5,TRBV6-1,CASSDPGRGQETQYF,TGTGCCAGCAGTGATCCGGGGAGGGGCCAAGAGACCCAGTACTTC
TRBD1,.,TRBJ1-1,TRBV20-1,CSARDQGDTEAFF,TGCAGTGCTAGAGATCAGGGGGACACTGAAGCTTTCTTT
.,many,TRBJ1-1,TRBV19,CASSWQGMNTEAFF,TGTGCCAGTAGCTGGCAGGGGATGAACACTGAAGCTTTCTTT
TRBD1,many,TRBJ1-6,TRBV3-1,CASSTRRQGTSPLHF,TGTGCCAGCAGCACAAGACGACAGGGAACTTCACCCCTCCACTTT
TRBD2,few,TRBJ2-2,TRBV12-3/TRBV12-4,CASIWASGGANTGELFF,TGTGCCAGCATCTGGGCTAGCGGGGGGGCAAACACCGGGGAGCTGTTTTTT
TRBD2,.,TRBJ2-5,TRBV6-1,CASSPPGLARETQYF,TGTGCCAGCAGTCCCCCCGGACTAGCGCGCGAGACCCAGTACTTC
TRBD2,many,TRBJ2-7,TRBV2,CASSGTGLAGGQEQYF,TGTGCCAGCAGTGGGACGGGCCTAGCGGGAGGGCAAGAGCAGTACTTC
TRBD2,many,TRBJ2-7,TRBV30,CAWGTLAAGEQYF,TGTGCCTGGGGGACACTAGCGGCTGGAGAGCAGTACTTC
TRBD2,.,TRBJ2-1,TRBV29-1,CSVGGTSGSSSYNEQFF,TGCAGCGTTGGGGGGACTAGCGGGTCGAGTTCCTACAATGAGCAGTTCTTC
.,many,TRBJ2-5,TRBV7-2,CASSWRRGGAKTQYF,TGTGCCAGCAGCTGGCGACGTGGGGGCGCGAAGACCCAGTACTTC
.,few,TRBJ2-5,TRBV6-5,CASSLLGWASEQETQYF,TGTGCCAGCAGCTTACTAGGTTGGGCTAGCGAACAAGAGACCCAGTACTTC
TRBD1,many,TRBJ2-7,TRBV19,CASSKGQASSYEQYF,TGTGCCAGTAGTAAGGGACAGGCCAGCTCCTACGAGCAGTACTTC